This TCR beta chain comes out of a study of OX40 agonist ivuxolimab in advanced cancers. With respect to this clone: Its target is unknown.

Here immunoSEQ multiplex PCR was the method, and the copy in TCRdb shows in-frame clones only, minus some. This sample carries some 50,000 clones, approximately 80% of them seen once, and the ten largest clones take about 0.73%. Overall study findings and caveats: At 0.1 to 3.0 mg/kg and by week 6, CD4+ and CD8+ T cells in the blood had expanded clonally.

The V and J ends lost 7 bases and 6 bases, in that order; junction bases with no gene match: 12. The V gene's germline CDR1 is SQVTM and CDR2 ANQGSEA. CDR3 size: 15 residues. This material consisted of CD4+ or CD8+ T cells sorted from blood, taken in a trial of the OX40 agonist ivuxolimab. This TCR came from an adult with an advanced solid tumor such as melanoma, head and neck, liver or kidney cancer. The gene calls are TRBV29-1 and TRBJ2-1; 10 nucleotides match TRBD2. The CDR3: CSARRERGGSNEQFF. In DNA, the CDR3 is TGCAGCGCTCGCCGGGAGCGGGGGGGCTCCAATGAGCAGTTCTTC.